The sample holds one count of the clone carrying this T cell receptor beta chain. The sample comes from a study of blood T cell repertoires in COVID-19. Recovery meant two consecutive negative NP/OP PCR tests, professional clearance, or resolved symptoms. Using immunoSEQ multiplex PCR, the repertoire was profiled, and TCRdb retains in-frame clones only, with some absent. The table has 450,000 to 600,000 clones, roughly nine tenths seen once. Germline CDR1 reads SGHDN; CDR2 reads FVKESK. Trimming pared 5 bases from V and 1 base from J, leaving 14 bases between. The length of the CDR3 is 15 residues. The clonotype originates from a woman aged 18-29 years who had recovered from COVID-19. The genes are TRBV14 and TRBJ1-1; maybe TRBD1 (6 bases). Input material: PBMCs or T cells enriched from blood (not recorded which). The CDR3 DNA reads TGTGCCAGCAGCGCCCAACCGGGACAGAACACTGAAGCTTTCTTT. Its translation: CASSAQPGQNTEAFF. The full variable domain, its missing parts supplied by reference TRBV14 and TRBJ1-1, is EAGVTQFPSHSVIEKGQTVTLRCDPISGHDNLYWYRRVMGKEIKFLLHFVKESKQDESGMPNNRFLAERTGGTYSTLKVQPAELEDSGVYFCASSAQPGQNTEAFFGQGTRLTVV.